Listed here is a single TCR beta chain. The target antigen is unknown. A single record per CDR3 protein comes from TCRdb applying MiXCR to the 5' RACE reads. The sample has 600,000 to 800,000 distinct CDR3 sequences; 20% to 25% are singletons. The sample belongs to a study of identical twins. The study's findings and limits: Cross-sectional statistical analysis, not tracking of the same donors, underpinned the conclusions. Modelling underestimated the level of out-of-frame TCR alpha sharing observed in monozygotic twins.

CDR3 length equals 13 residues. Trimming took 3 bases from V and 3 from J; bases not matched to a gene: 5. Per germline, CDR1 DFQATT and CDR2 SNEGSKA (reference sequence). In addition, the sample was reused for a study of T cells expressing NK-cell markers. That work states: Several experiments employed an anti-gamma-delta TCR antibody to confine sorting to alpha-beta TCR T cells. The leading position in the CD3+CD56-NKG2C+ fraction of a few donors also went to these clonotypes.

The V call is TRBV20-1, the J call TRBJ2-7, with TRBD2 matching over 7 bases. Sequenced sample: PBMCs. This TCR derives from a woman younger than 35 in good health. The CDR3 bases are TGCAGTGCTAGCGAGTGGACTAGCTACGAGCAGTACTTC. Translated, it gives CSASEWTSYEQYF.